This entry is about one T cell receptor beta chain. Its antigen is currently unknown. Germline V gene sequence: CDR1 MNHEY, CDR2 SVGAGI. The CDR3 length is 12 residues. V trimming: 10 bases; J trimming: 8 bases; junction bases outside the gene matches: 10. The sample belongs to a study of Ad26.COV2.S vaccination and SARS-CoV-2 variants. Study-wide background: Within the COV1001 Ad26.COV2.S trial arm, the donor was enrolled.

Noted treatment: about 20 received Ad26.COV2.S at low or high dose, single or two shots; 5 received placebo; per-sample allocation not given. Material that was analyzed had been drawn on day 63 after the first vaccine or placebo injection. The administered vaccine (an Ad26 vector) expressed Wuhan-strain SARS-CoV-2 spike. Study-wide points: Reportedly, after vaccination the spike-specific CD8+ and CD4+ T cell responses displayed substantial breadth. Assessments of TCR breadth and depth may have underestimated the total T cell responses.

The repertoire was sequenced with immunoSEQ multiplex PCR; TCRdb's copy has only in-frame clones and lacks some. Of a few hundred thousand clones in the sample, around nine tenths were seen once. This rearrangement joins TRBV6-5 to TRBJ1-2; 7 bases agree with TRBD1. Sequencing used peripheral blood, obtained in a trial of Ad26.COV2.S vaccine versus placebo. The sequence came from a person between 18 and 65 years old who received the Ad26.COV2.S COVID-19 vaccine or a placebo. The CDR3 nucleotides are TGTGCCACCTTGGGACAGACAATGGGCTACACCTTC. It codes for CATLGQTMGYTF.